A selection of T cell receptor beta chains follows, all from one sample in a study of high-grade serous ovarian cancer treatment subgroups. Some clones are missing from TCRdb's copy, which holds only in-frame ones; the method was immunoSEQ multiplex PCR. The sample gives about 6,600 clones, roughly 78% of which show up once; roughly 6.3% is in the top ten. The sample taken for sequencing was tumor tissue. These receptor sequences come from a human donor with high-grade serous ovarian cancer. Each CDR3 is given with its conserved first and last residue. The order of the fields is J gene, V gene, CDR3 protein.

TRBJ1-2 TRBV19 CASSIPTGVLNYGYTF
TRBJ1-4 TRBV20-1 CSASGYEKLFF
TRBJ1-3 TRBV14 CASSQDIRTGRSSGNTIYF
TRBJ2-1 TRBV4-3 CASSQEGLAGGPPYNEQFF
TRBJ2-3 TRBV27 CASSFIAGRDTDTQYF
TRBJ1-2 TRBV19 CASRQGRGAGYTF
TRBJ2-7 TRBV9 CASSVVGYKRGWCEQYF
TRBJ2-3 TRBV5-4 CASSTRQGSTDTQYF
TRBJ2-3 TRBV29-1 CSVDLAGSTDTQYF
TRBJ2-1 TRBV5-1 CASSLSLNNEQFF
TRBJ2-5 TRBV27 CASSFGQGETQYF
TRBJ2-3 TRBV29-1 CSVGGQTDTQYF
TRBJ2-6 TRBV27 CASSLWQGGAGANVLTF
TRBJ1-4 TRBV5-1 CASSLEGSATNEKLFF
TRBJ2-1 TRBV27 CASSSAGGLTQEFF
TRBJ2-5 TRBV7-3 CASSLMGLAEETQYF
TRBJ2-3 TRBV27 CASSLQDNTDTQYF
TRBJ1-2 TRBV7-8 CASSSQRVGAANYGYTF
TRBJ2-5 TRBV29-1 CSVAHQETQYF
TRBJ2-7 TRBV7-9 CASSQRTSGSSYEQYF
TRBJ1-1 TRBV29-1 CSARTGGKDTEAFF
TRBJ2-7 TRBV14 CASSSLAGGPGEQYF
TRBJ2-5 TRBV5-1 CASSLLGTSVFRETQYF
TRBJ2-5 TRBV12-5 CASGPVGGEETQYF
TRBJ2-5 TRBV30 CAWNKGQAQETQYF
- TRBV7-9 CASRPASDPRAEQYF
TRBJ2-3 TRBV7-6 CASSPGASGRTDTQYF
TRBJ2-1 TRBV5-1 CASSKEAGTWYNEQFF
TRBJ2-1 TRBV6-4 CASSAQGTSNNEQFF
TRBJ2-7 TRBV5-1 CASSLSDGPYEQYF
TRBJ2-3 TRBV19 CASSKGEHVTDTQYF
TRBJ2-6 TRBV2 CASRDTGGSGANVLTF
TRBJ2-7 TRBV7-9 CASRKASGGSYEQYF
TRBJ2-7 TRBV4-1 CASSQPRTVKGEQYF
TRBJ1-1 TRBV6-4 CARAGGFF
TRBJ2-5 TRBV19 CASSEIGRVGGETQYF
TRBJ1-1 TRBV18 CASSPWQEINTEAFF
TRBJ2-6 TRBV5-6 CASSGGRFSGANVLTF
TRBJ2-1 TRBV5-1 CASSLAGLAGDYRSYNEQFF
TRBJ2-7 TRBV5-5 CASSLVGGAVYEQYF
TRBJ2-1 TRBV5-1 CASSLGRTVGYYNEQFF
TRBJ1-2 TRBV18 CASSPEQVIAHYGYTF
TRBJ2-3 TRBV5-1 CASSSLIAGGGTDTQYF
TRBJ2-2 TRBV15 CATSRDLGLGAGELFF
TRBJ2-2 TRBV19 CASSIGTGGNTGELFF
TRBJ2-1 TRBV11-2 CASSSQGPAYNEQFF
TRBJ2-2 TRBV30 CAWSGTSGSLAGELFF
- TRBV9 CASSAGAGTTSYEQYF